This T cell receptor (beta chain) derives from a study of radiotherapy plus CTLA-4 blockade in lung cancer. The overall study: Among enrolled patients, under 20% responded and 25% to 35% achieved disease control. Findings and caveats of the study: Among blood TCR repertoires after radiotherapy plus ipilimumab, tumor-derived clones expanded. The best predictor of response was reported to be early blood T cell clone dynamics, with interferon-beta.

Measured with immunoSEQ multiplex PCR; TCRdb has only the in-frame clones, and not every one. Of 30,000 to 40,000 clones in the sample, 85% are singletons; the top ten hold 5.8%. Points on this clone: Its antigen is undetermined.

Trimming cost V 2 bases and J 2 bases; bases outside gene matches: 7. The CDR3 runs 16 residues. The germline V gene encodes CDR1 KGHSH and CDR2 LQKENI. Here the sequenced sample was peripheral blood, taken from a patient treated with radiotherapy plus ipilimumab. V gene TRBV18 combines with J gene TRBJ2-7, with 9 bases that match TRBD2. The source of this sequence is a human donor with non-small cell lung cancer who had stable disease on radiotherapy plus ipilimumab. DNA of the CDR3: TGTGCCAGCTCACCAGTAGCGGGAGACCCAACCTACGAGCAGTACTTC. Its translation: CASSPVAGDPTYEQYF.